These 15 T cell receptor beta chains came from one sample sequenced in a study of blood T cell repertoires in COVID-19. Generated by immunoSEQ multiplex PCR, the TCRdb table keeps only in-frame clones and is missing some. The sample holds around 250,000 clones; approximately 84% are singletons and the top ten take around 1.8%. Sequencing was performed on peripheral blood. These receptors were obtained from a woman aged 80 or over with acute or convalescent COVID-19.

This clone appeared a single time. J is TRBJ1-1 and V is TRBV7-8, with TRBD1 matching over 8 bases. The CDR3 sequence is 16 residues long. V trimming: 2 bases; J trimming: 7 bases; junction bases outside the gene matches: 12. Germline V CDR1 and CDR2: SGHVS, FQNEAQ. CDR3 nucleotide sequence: TGTGCCAGCAGCTTATCCTACGGGACAGGCGTCAGTGAAGCTTTCTTT. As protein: CASSLSYGTGVSEAFF.

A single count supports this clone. The DNA for the CDR3 is TGTGCCAGCAGTGTTGAGGGGGCGGGAAATTCACCCCTCCACTTT. Its protein is CASSVEGAGNSPLHF. The chain combines TRBV2 with TRBJ1-6; 7 bases match TRBD1. This CDR3 comprises 15 residues. Germline CDR1 and CDR2: SNHLY and FYNNEI. J gave up 7 bases and V 4 bases, and 7 bases lay outside the gene matches. Complete variable domain (other parts from reference TRBV2 and TRBJ1-6): EPEVTQTPSHQVTQMGQEVILRCVPISNHLYFYWYRQILGQKVEFLVSFYNNEISEKSEIFDDQFSVERPDGSNFTLKIRSTKLEDSAMYFCASSVEGAGNSPLHFGNGTRLTVT.

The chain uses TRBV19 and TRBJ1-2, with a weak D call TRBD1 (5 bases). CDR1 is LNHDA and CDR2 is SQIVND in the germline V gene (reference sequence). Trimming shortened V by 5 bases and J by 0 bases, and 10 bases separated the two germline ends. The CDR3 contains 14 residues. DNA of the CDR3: TGTGCCAGTAGTCCAAGGGGTTCTAACTATGGCTACACCTTC. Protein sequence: CASSPRGSNYGYTF.

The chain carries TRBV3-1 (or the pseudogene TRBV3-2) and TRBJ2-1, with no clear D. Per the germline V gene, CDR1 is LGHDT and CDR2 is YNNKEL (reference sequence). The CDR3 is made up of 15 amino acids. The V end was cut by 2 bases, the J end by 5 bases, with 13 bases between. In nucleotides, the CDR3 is TGTGCCAGCAGCCAAAGAAGCCCGCCCAACAATGAGCAGTTCTTC. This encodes CASSQRSPPNNEQFF.

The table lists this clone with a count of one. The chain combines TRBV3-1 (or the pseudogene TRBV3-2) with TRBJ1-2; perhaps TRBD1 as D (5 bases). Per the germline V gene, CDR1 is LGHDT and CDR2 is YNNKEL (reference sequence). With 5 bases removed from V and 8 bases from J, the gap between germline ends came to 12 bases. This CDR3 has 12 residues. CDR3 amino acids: CASSSGGGGYTF. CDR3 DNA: TGTGCCAGCAGCTCTGGGGGGGGAGGCTACACCTTC.

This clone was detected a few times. CDR3 region: CASKTSGGDLAKNIQYF. The CDR3 DNA follows: TGCGCCAGCAAGACTAGCGGGGGAGACCTAGCCAAAAACATTCAGTACTTC. The chain recombines TRBV5-1 with TRBJ2-4; TRBD2 matches at 12 bases. CDR3 length equals 17 residues. CDR1 and CDR2 (germline): SGHRS, YFSETQ. V lost 6 bases to trimming and J lost 0 bases; unmatched junction nucleotides: 7.

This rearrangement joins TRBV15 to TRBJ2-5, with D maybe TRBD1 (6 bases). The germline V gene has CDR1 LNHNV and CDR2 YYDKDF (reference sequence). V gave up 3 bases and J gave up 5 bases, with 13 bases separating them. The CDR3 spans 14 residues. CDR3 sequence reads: CATSSPTGRETQYF. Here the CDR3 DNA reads TGTGCCACCAGCAGCCCCACAGGGCGGGAGACCCAGTACTTC.

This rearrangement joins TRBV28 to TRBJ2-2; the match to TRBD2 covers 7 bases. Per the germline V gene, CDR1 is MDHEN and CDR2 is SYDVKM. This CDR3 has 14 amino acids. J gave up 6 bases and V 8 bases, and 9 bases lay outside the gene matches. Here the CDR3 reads CASRVGGSSGELFF. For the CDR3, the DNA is TGTGCCAGCCGTGTGGGCGGGAGCTCCGGGGAGCTGTTTTTT. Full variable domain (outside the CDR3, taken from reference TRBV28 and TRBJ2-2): DVKVTQSSRYLVKRTGEKVFLECVQDMDHENMFWYRQDPGLGLRLIYFSYDVKMKEKGDIPEGYSVSREKKERFSLILESASTNQTSMYLCASRVGGSSGELFFGEGSRLTVL.

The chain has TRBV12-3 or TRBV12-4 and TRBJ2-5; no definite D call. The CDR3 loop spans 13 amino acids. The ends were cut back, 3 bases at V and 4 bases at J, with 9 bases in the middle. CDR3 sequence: CASSFGQRETQYF. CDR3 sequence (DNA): TGTGCCAGCAGTTTCGGTCAGCGAGAGACCCAGTACTTC.

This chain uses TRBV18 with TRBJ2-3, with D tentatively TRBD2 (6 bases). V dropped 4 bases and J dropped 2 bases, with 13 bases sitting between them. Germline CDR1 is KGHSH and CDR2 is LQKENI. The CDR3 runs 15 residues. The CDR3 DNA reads TGTGCCAGCTCACTCCGGGACTTTAACACAGATACGCAGTATTTT. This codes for CASSLRDFNTDTQYF.

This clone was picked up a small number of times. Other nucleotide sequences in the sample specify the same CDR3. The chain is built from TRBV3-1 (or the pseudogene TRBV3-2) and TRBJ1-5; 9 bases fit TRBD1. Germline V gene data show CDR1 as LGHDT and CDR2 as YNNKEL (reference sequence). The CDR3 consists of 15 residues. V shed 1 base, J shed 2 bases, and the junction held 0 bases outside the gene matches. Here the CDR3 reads CASSQGTGGNQPQHF. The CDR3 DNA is TGTGCCAGCAGCCAAGGGACAGGGGGCAATCAGCCCCAGCATTTT.

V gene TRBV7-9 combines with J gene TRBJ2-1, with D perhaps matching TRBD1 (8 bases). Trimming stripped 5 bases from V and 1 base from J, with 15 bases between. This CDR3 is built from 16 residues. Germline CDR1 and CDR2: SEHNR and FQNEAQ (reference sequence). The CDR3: CASSIQGGQSYNEQFF. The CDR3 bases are TGTGCCAGCAGCATACAGGGGGGGCAATCCTACAATGAGCAGTTCTTC.

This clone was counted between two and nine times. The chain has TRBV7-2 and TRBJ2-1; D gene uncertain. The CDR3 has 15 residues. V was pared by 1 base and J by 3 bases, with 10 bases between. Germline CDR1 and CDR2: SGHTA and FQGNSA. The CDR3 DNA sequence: TGTGCCAGCAGCTTAGTAGCTATATTCTACAATGAGCAGTTCTTC. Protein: CASSLVAIFYNEQFF.

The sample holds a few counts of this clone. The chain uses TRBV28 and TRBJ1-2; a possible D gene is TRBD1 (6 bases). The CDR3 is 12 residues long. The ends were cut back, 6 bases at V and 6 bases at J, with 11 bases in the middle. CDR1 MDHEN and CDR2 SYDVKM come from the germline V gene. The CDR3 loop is CASRTGQHGYTF. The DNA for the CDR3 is TGTGCCAGCAGAACAGGGCAGCATGGCTACACCTTC.

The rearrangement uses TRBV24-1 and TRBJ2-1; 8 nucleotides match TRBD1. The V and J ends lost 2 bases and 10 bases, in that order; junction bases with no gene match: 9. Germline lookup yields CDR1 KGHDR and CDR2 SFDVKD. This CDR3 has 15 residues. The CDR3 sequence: CATSDSQGAFGEQFF. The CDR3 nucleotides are TGTGCCACCAGTGATTCCCAGGGGGCATTTGGGGAGCAGTTCTTC.